This T cell receptor beta chain was captured in a study of OX40 agonist ivuxolimab in advanced cancers. Overall study findings and caveats: Low normalized T-cell clonal expansion was additionally recorded for some nonresponders. Averaged across samples, CD8+ T cells carried more expanded clones than CD4+ did. No determination was made of the antigen specificity of the expanded peripheral T cells.

Worth noting for this clone: Its antigen remains unknown.

Deletions cut 5 bases from V and 3 bases from J, with 14 bases between. CDR1 and CDR2 (germline): SGHVS, FQNEAQ. This CDR3 is 15 amino acids long. Using immunoSEQ multiplex PCR, the repertoire was profiled, and TCRdb retains in-frame clones only, with some absent. The repertoire holds about 64,000 clones, around four fifths seen once, with 2.1% in the top ten. The chain carries TRBV7-8 and TRBJ2-1, with D perhaps assigned TRBD1 or TRBD2 (5 bases each). The clonotype originates from an adult with an advanced solid tumor such as melanoma, head and neck, liver or kidney cancer. The sequenced sample was CD4+ or CD8+ T cells sorted from blood, obtained in a trial of the OX40 agonist ivuxolimab. CDR3 in amino acids: CASSAGTRIYNEQFF. The CDR3 nucleotides are TGTGCCAGCAGCGCCGGGACGCGGATCTACAATGAGCAGTTCTTC.